The 7 T cell receptor beta chains in this list originate from one sample, sequenced in a study of blood T cell repertoires in COVID-19. The protocol was immunoSEQ multiplex PCR, while the TCRdb copy is restricted to in-frame clones and leaves out a portion. The table lists a few hundred thousand clones, about 85% of them singletons. Sequenced material: PBMCs or T cells enriched from blood (not recorded which). The receptors stem from a man aged 35-49 years who had recovered from COVID-19.

This sequence joins TRBV7-2 and TRBJ1-5; D gene uncertain. V shed 1 base and J shed 4 bases, with 8 bases lying between them. The CDR3 spans 14 residues. CDR1 and CDR2 from the germline V gene are SGHTA and FQGNSA. CDR3 bases: TGTGCCAGCAGCTTAGGACTTAGAAATCAGCCCCAGCATTTT. It is translated as CASSLGLRNQPQHF.

V and J are TRBV7-2 and TRBJ1-4, with no clear D. This CDR3 is built from 15 residues. CDR1 and CDR2 (germline): SGHTA, FQGNSA. Trimming took off 5 bases at V and 8 bases at J, with 18 bases between the two ends. Here the CDR3 reads CASSRAGSIGEKLFF. The CDR3 nucleotides are TGTGCCAGCAGCCGGGCGGGCAGCATTGGGGAAAAACTGTTTTTT.

The chain uses TRBV30 and TRBJ2-5; D perhaps matches TRBD2 (5 bases). This CDR3 contains 13 residues. Germline V gene lookup returns CDR1 GTSNPN and CDR2 SVGIG (reference sequence). V was cut by 8 bases and J by 5 bases, with 18 bases left in between. DNA for the CDR3: TGTGCCCAGCGCCCCGGCGGGTGGGAGACCCAGTACTTC. It translates to CAQRPGGWETQYF.

The chain uses TRBV27 and TRBJ1-6; 7 nucleotides align to TRBD1. Germline-derived CDR1 and CDR2 are MNHEY and SMNVEV (reference sequence). V trimming: 6 bases; J trimming: 7 bases; junction bases outside the gene matches: 9. The CDR3 is 15 residues long. This CDR3 is CASSQLGGGNSPLHF. CDR3 nucleotides: TGTGCCAGCAGCCAATTAGGGGGCGGCAATTCACCCCTCCACTTT.

The chain uses TRBV5-6 and TRBJ2-7; tentatively, D is TRBD2 (6 bases). CDR3 length: 15 residues. The germline gives CDR1 SGHDT, CDR2 YYEEEE. The germline V and J ends were trimmed by 4 bases and 3 bases, with 17 bases remaining between them. CDR3 sequence reads: CASSPRDSAHYEQYF. In DNA, the CDR3 is TGTGCCAGCAGCCCCCGGGACTCAGCACACTACGAGCAGTACTTC.

This clone appeared a few times. The rearrangement joins TRBV29-1 to TRBJ2-7; D possibly corresponds to TRBD1 (6 bases). In germline, CDR1 is SQVTM, CDR2 ANQGSEA. This CDR3 is 12 amino acids long. The V end was cut by 0 bases, the J end by 6 bases, with 9 bases between. CDR3 coding DNA: TGCAGCGTTGAAGAAGTGACAGGCGAGCAGTACTTC. Protein: CSVEEVTGEQYF.

The chain links TRBV29-1 to TRBJ1-2; no reliable D call. Germline CDR1 and CDR2: SQVTM and ANQGSEA. The CDR3 spans 13 residues. Trimming removed 7 bases at V and 4 bases at J, with 16 bases between. CDR3 sequence: CSAQTGFGYGYTF. The CDR3 nucleotides read TGCAGCGCCCAAACGGGGTTTGGCTATGGCTACACCTTC.